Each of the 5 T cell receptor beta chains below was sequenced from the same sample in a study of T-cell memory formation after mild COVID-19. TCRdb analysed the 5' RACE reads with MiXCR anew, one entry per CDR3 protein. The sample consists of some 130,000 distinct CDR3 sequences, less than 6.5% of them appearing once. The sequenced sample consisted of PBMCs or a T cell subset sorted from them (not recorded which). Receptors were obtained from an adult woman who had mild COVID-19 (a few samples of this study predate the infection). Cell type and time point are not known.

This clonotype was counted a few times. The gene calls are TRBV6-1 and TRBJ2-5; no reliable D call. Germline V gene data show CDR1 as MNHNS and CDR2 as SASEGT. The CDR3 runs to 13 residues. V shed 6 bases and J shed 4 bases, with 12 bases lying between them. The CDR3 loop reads CASRISEIETQYF. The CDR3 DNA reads TGTGCCAGCAGGATTTCGGAGATAGAGACCCAGTACTTC.

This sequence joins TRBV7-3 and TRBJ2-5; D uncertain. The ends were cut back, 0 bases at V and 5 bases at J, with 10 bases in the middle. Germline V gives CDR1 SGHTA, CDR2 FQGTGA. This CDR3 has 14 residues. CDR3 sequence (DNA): TGTGCCAGCAGCTTAACGGGGTCCCCGGAGACCCAGTACTTC. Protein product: CASSLTGSPETQYF.

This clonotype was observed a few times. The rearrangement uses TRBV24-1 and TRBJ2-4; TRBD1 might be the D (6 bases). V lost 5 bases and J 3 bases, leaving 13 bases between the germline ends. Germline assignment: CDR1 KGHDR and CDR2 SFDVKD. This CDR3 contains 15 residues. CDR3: CATSVGEGGKNIQYF. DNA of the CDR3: TGTGCCACCAGTGTTGGTGAAGGGGGCAAAAACATTCAGTACTTC.

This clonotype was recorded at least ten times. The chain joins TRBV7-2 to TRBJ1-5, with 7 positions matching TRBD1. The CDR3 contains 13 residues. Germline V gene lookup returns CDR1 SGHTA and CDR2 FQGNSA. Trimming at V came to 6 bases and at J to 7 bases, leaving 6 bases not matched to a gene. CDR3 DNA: TGTGCCAGCAGTATCAGGGGGGAACAGCCCCAGCATTTT. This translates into CASSIRGEQPQHF.

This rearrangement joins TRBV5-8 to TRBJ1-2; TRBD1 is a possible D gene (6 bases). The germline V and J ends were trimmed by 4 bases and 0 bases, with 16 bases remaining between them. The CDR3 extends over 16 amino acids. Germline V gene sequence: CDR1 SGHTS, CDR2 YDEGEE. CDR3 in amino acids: CASSPGQLYSNYGYTF. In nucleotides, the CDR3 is TGTGCCAGCAGCCCCGGACAGCTCTACTCTAACTATGGCTACACCTTC.